This entry describes one TCR beta chain. Its antigen specificity is not known. No base-level quality is on record; no much larger clone is a single base apart. Taken with the paper, the label for time point translates to: about 28 days (+/-7) after the second vaccine dose. AZD1222 recipients with second doses at about 4 weeks or about 12 weeks were pooled, because spike-specific TCR depth and breadth did not differ between schedules. Vaccinee samples came from UK trials COV001 and COV002, including a single-blind randomized controlled phase 2/3 trial of AZD1222 (ChAdOx1 nCoV-19) in healthy adults. For TCRbeta chain sequencing, PBMC samples from trial participants were taken at day 0 and at day 28 after the second dose. The CDR3 regions of human TCRbeta chains were analyzed by immunosequencing. The paper's data handling went like this. Repertoire TCRs were checked for matches against a reference library of SARS-CoV-2-specific TCRs that had been generated using the MIRA antigen-specificity platform. Breadth was defined as the fraction of unique TCRs that were SARS-CoV-2-associated. Depth was defined as the fraction of total T cells that were SARS-CoV-2-associated. Each spike-specific TCR was assigned to its reactive spike region and to a CD4 or CD8 class using the MIRA data. Log10-transformed breadth and depth values were compared by one-way ANOVA with Sidak's multiple comparisons tests. As stored in TCRdb, this immuneACCESS dataset retains in-frame rearrangements with V and J assigned. A fraction of the clones does not appear; measured against another copy, unresolved V genes explain less than half of the discrepancy, and the remainder lacks a known reason. The V and J calls and clone size are taken from that table; D and trimming were inferred from the DNA. In all, the sample holds tens of thousands of clones, and about 83% of those were seen once. The top ten hold approximately 10% of the sample.

The record originates from a study of T cell responses to AZD1222 COVID-19 vaccine (dated by TCRdb to the early 2020s). Notes on the research overall: A total of more than 230 trial participants underwent TCR sequencing, of whom 200 to 220 received two doses of AZD1222 and around 25 received two doses of the MenACWY control vaccine. Trial participants were enrolled into age subgroups of 18-55, 56-69 and 70-plus years, which contained 148, 28 and 57 TCR-sequenced participants, respectively. General study outcomes and caveats: The vaccine-associated CD4 TCRs covered the entire spike protein, and the dominant responses fell in regions 160-218 and 743-854. The 56-69-year group was small, and its depth increase did not reach significance, likely because of low power. Only six AZD1222 recipients were SARS-CoV-2 seropositive at baseline, limiting conclusions about previously exposed vaccinees. Participants were mostly white British, with more females than males. The authors suggested clonal diversity may have been underestimated. Because no day 14 peak-response samples were available, the repertoires could be characterized only after the peak T cell response. A significant rise in spike-specific TCR breadth and depth was observed after two AZD1222 doses relative to day 0 and relative to MenACWY recipients. Epitopes outside the regions mutated in the B.1.351 and B.1.1.7 variants were reportedly recognized by nearly half of the unique spike-specific TCRs.

Its CDR3 holds 13 amino acids, cysteine through phenylalanine. Here the CDR3 DNA is all that survives: 39 bases in frame from base 1. The chain couples TRBV21-1 to TRBJ2-7. TRBV21-1 is a pseudogene. Sequenced material: peripheral blood, taken 28 days after the second AZD1222 dose. The clonotype originates from an adult who received the AZD1222 COVID-19 vaccine. At the DNA level, the sequence is TGTGCCAGCAGCAAAGGCGGTGGGAACGAGCAGTACTTC. It specifies CASSKGGGNEQYF.